The entry below describes one T cell receptor beta chain. Its antigen is not known. These data originate in a study of CD8 T cells in ankylosing spondylitis. Study conclusions and caveats: Within peripheral blood, clones linked to disease were CD8+ and relatively rare. Earlier reports found some motif variants in synovial fluid and blood in reactive arthritis. Among TCR beta sequences, a motif of roughly 8 highly homologous variants appeared characteristic of ankylosing spondylitis blood.

TCRdb processed the 5' RACE reads anew with MiXCR; each CDR3 protein has one entry. The sample has some 400,000 distinct CDR3 sequences; under 25% are singletons. V lost 1 base, J lost 1 base, and 4 bases stayed unmatched. This CDR3 has 15 residues. Germline V lookup: CDR1 SEHNR, CDR2 FQNEAQ (reference sequence). The receptor comes from a male donor with ankylosing spondylitis. Sequenced input: blood, either unsorted or a sorted T cell fraction (not recorded which). J is TRBJ2-7 and V is TRBV7-9; TRBD1 matches at 7 bases. The DNA for the CDR3 is TGTGCCAGCAGCTTAGAGGGACAGAAATCCTACGAGCAGTACTTC. This gives the protein CASSLEGQKSYEQYF. The full variable domain, completed using reference TRBV7-9 and TRBJ2-7, is DTGVSQNPRHKITKRGQNVTFRCDPISEHNRLYWYRQTLGQGPEFLTYFQNEAQLEKSRLLSDRFSAERPKGSFSTLEIQRTEQGDSAMYLCASSLEGQKSYEQYFGPGTRLTVT.